This TCR beta chain was profiled in a study of neurological immune-mediated disorders. Study results and caveats: There were no CDR3 amino acid sequences shared by expanded clones across subjects, a result suggesting private repertoires in all groups.

cDNA was made by 5'RACE with 10-nucleotide random UMIs. One entry per CDR3 protein, called by TCRdb with MiXCR from the 5' RACE reads. The sample carries 70,000 or so distinct CDR3 sequences, 3% to 4% recorded once. The CDR3 spans 15 residues. CDR1 is SGHRS and CDR2 is YFSETQ in the germline V gene. V lost 2 bases and J 8 bases, leaving 19 bases between the germline ends. The table lists this clonotype with many counts. Its antigen is unknown. V is TRBV5-1 and J is TRBJ1-2; D gene uncertain. This TCR was recovered from a woman between 50 and 59 years old with multiple sclerosis. The specimen sequenced was PBMCs. CDR3 sequence reads: CASSFSSRYTEGYTF. The CDR3 DNA reads TGCGCCAGCAGCTTTAGTAGTCGCTATACGGAGGGCTACACCTTC.